The present entry profiles one TCR beta chain with its context. Its specific antigen is unknown. Qualities for individual bases were not recorded, and no much larger clone is one base off. The entry originates in a study of radiotherapy plus CTLA-4 blockade in lung cancer (dated by TCRdb to between 2018 and 2020). With regard to the full study: Among enrolled patients, approximately 17% had an objective response and 25% to 35% reached disease control.

On the study overall, not on this receptor specifically: TCR clones derived from tumors expanded in peripheral blood after treatment with radiotherapy and ipilimumab. The strongest predictors of response, as reported, were early dynamic changes in blood T cell clones along with a rise in serum interferon-beta after radiation.

The CDR3 holds 13 amino acids from the cysteine to the phenylalanine. The read is trimmed to its CDR3 DNA, 39 bases read in frame from base 1. CDR1 and CDR2, looked up from the germline V gene, are SGHDN and FVKESK. V is pruned by 4 bases and J by 5 bases, leaving 4 bases of the junction without a gene match. In this study, focal radiation therapy paired with CTLA-4 blockade (ipilimumab) was tested in patients who had chemo-refractory metastatic non-small-cell lung cancer. Receptors were amplified or captured by the immunoSEQ multiplex PCR assay. Sourced from immuneACCESS, this table was stored by TCRdb with only in-frame sequences that have V and J called. A share of the clones is absent; for the studies checked, an unresolved V gene accounts for under half, and the remainder has no known explanation. The sample includes roughly 120,000 clones, with more than 65% observed a single time. The leading ten clones occupy roughly 5.2% of the sample.

The sequence came from a human donor with non-small cell lung cancer who had a partial response to radiotherapy plus ipilimumab. The rearrangement joined TRBV14 to TRBJ1-2, with TRBD1 matching 7 junction bases. The sample was peripheral blood, taken from a patient treated with radiotherapy plus ipilimumab. The DNA sequence is as follows: TGTGCCAGCAGCCCACAGGGGTGGTATGGCTACACCTTC. This encodes CASSPQGWYGYTF.